What follows describes a single TCR beta chain. This record comes from a study of blood T cell repertoires in COVID-19. Study-wide context: Specimens from acute and convalescent COVID-19 originated in the United States, Italy and Spain.

This table comes from immunoSEQ multiplex PCR, and its TCRdb copy is limited to in-frame clones, with some not included. Found here are fewer than 200,000 clones, 82% of them singletons; the top ten hold around 8%. This CDR3 is 16 amino acids long. V dropped 8 bases and J dropped 9; count of bases not matched to a gene: 12. Germline lookup yields CDR1 SNHLY and CDR2 FYNNEI. This receptor was obtained from a woman in her seventies with acute or convalescent COVID-19. Sequencing was carried out using peripheral blood. The chain employs TRBV2 and TRBJ2-1, with TRBD2 matching over 14 bases. The DNA of the CDR3 is TGTGCCAGCCGACCCGACCCGGGACTAGCGGGGGTTGAGCAGTTCTTC. This codes for CASRPDPGLAGVEQFF.